These 8 T cell receptor beta chains came from one sample sequenced in a study of cytomegalovirus exposure and HLA in healthy donors. The PCR had 60 Vbeta and 13 Jbeta primers. Clones were read by immunoSEQ multiplex PCR, and TCRdb kept only the in-frame ones, dropping some. Of about 200,000 clones detected, approximately 86% appear once; the ten largest clones hold approximately 0.31%. The sequenced material came from PBMCs. The receptors originated from a woman in her 30s in good health and CMV-seronegative.

This chain connects TRBV9 to TRBJ2-3, with TRBD2 as a possible D gene (6 bases). The CDR3 is 13 residues long. Trimming stripped 0 bases from V and 6 bases from J, with 8 bases between. Germline V gene sequence: CDR1 SGDLS, CDR2 YYNGEE. CDR3 coding DNA: TGTGCCAGCAGCGTAGCGGGAGCCGATACGCAGTATTTT. Amino acid sequence: CASSVAGADTQYF.

The J gene is TRBJ2-1, the V gene TRBV12-5; 7 bases map to TRBD1. V trimming: 6 bases; J trimming: 7 bases; junction bases outside the gene matches: 6. CDR1 and CDR2 from the germline V gene are LGHNT and FRNRAP. The CDR3 loop spans 13 amino acids. CDR3 loop: CASGDRLGNEQFF. The CDR3 DNA is TGTGCTAGTGGGGACAGGTTAGGAAATGAGCAGTTCTTC.

The chain uses TRBV7-9 and TRBJ1-1, with TRBD1 as a possible D gene (6 bases). CDR3 length: 13 residues. Trimming removed 6 bases from V and 1 base from J, with 9 bases in between. From germline, CDR1 is SEHNR and CDR2 FQNEAQ (reference sequence). DNA of the CDR3: TGTGCCAGCAGGGAACAGGGGAACACTGAAGCTTTCTTT. It translates to CASREQGNTEAFF.

The chain combines TRBV2 with TRBJ2-1; 8 positions match TRBD2. The CDR3 consists of 15 residues. Trimming took 7 bases from V and 3 from J; bases not matched to a gene: 8. Per germline, CDR1 SNHLY and CDR2 FYNNEI. The CDR3 DNA follows: TGTGCCAGCACCCCCTCCGCGGGAGGCTACAATGAGCAGTTCTTC. Protein product: CASTPSAGGYNEQFF.

V usage is TRBV6-1 and J usage is TRBJ1-4; TRBD1 might be the D (6 bases). Germline CDR1 is MNHNS and CDR2 is SASEGT. V shed 8 bases and J shed 12 bases, with 16 bases lying between them. The CDR3 runs to 12 residues. The CDR3 coding sequence is TGTGCCAGCCTCTCCCCGGGACACGAACTGTTTTTT. It specifies CASLSPGHELFF.

CDR3 nucleotides: TGTGCCAGCAGCGTACGGGTGGAAAATTCACCCCTCCACTTT. It specifies CASSVRVENSPLHF. This chain joins TRBV9 and TRBJ1-6; D ambiguous. Trimming shortened V by 1 base and J by 7 bases, and 9 bases separated the two germline ends. CDR3 length equals 14 residues. Per the germline V gene, CDR1 is SGDLS and CDR2 is YYNGEE.

The J gene is TRBJ1-1, the V gene TRBV4-2; 9 nucleotides agree with TRBD1. V lost 3 bases, J lost 1 base, and 3 bases stayed unmatched. Germline values: CDR1 LGHNA, CDR2 YNFKEQ. CDR3 length: 15 amino acids. CDR3 sequence: CASSHLDRGNTEAFF. The CDR3 nucleotides are TGTGCCAGCAGCCACCTGGACAGGGGGAACACTGAAGCTTTCTTT.

CDR3 nucleotides: TGTGCCAGCACCGCGAGCTTCGACGAGCAGTACTTC. Protein product: CASTASFDEQYF. V is TRBV7-8 and J is TRBJ2-7; no definite D call. CDR3 size: 12 residues. The V and J ends lost 7 bases and 5 bases respectively, with 12 bases between them. The germline V gene has CDR1 SGHVS and CDR2 FQNEAQ.